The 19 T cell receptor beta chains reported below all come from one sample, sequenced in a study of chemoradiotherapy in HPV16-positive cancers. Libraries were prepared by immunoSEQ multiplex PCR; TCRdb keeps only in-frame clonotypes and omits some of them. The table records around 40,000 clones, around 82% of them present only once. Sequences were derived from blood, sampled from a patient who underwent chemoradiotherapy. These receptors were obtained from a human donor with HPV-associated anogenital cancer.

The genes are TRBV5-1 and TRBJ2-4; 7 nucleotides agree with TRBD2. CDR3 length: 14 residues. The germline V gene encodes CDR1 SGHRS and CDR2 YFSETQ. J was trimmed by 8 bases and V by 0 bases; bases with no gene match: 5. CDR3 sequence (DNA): TGCGCCAGCAGCTTGGTCGGGGGGAAGGACATTCAGTACTTC. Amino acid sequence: CASSLVGGKDIQYF.

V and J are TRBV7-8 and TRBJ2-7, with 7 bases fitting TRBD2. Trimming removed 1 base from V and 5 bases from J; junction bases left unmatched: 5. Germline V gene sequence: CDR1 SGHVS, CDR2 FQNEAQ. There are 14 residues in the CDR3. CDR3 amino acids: CASSLGLANDEQYF. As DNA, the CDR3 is TGTGCCAGCAGCTTAGGACTAGCCAACGACGAGCAGTACTTC.

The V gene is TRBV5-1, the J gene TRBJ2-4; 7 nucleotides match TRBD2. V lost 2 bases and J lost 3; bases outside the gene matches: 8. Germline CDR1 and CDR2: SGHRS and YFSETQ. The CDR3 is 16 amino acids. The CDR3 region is CASSFLAGTNKNIQYF. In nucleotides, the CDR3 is TGCGCCAGCAGCTTTCTGGCGGGGACTAACAAAAACATTCAGTACTTC.

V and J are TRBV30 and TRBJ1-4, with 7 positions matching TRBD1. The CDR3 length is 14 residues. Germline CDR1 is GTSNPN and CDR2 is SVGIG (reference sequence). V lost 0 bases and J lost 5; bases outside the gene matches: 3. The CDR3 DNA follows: TGTGCCTGGAGTGTTGGAGGGGGCAATGAAAAACTGTTTTTT. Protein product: CAWSVGGGNEKLFF.

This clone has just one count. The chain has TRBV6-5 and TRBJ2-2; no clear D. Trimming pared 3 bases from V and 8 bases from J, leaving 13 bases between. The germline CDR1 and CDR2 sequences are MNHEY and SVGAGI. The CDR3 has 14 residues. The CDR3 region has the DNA TGTGCCAGCAGTTATTCTTCCCGTGGGGGGGAGCTGTTTTTT. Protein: CASSYSSRGGELFF.

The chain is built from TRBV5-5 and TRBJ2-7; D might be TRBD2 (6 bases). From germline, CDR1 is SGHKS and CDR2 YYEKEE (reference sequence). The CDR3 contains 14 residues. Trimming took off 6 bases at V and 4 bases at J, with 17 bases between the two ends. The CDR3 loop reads CASTFRDSHYEQYF. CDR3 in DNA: TGTGCCAGCACCTTTCGGGACTCCCATTACGAGCAGTACTTC.

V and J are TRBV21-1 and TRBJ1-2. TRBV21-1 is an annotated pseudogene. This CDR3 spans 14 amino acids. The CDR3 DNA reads TGTGCCAGCAGCAAAGATAGGGTTAACTATGGCTACACCTTC. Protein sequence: CASSKDRVNYGYTF.

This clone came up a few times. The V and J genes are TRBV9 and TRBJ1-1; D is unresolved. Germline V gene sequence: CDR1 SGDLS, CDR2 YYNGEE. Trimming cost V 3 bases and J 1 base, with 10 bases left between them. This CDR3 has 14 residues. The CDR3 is CASSERATNTEAFF. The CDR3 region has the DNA TGTGCCAGCAGCGAACGAGCGACGAACACTGAAGCTTTCTTT.

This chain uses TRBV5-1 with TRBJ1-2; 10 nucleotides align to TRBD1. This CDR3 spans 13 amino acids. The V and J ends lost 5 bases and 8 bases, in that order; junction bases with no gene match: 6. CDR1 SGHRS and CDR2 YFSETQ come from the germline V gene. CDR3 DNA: TGCGCCAGCAGTATCGTGGGACAGGGGGGCTACACCTTC. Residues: CASSIVGQGGYTF.

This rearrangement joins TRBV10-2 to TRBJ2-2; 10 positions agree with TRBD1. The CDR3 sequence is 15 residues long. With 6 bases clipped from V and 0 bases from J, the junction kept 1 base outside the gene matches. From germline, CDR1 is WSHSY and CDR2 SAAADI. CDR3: CASRTGGANTGELFF. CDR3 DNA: TGCGCCAGCAGGACAGGGGGCGCGAACACCGGGGAGCTGTTTTTT.

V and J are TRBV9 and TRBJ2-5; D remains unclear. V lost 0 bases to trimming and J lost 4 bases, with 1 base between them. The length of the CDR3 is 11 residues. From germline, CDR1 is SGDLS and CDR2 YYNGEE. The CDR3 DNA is TGTGCCAGCAGCGTAGCAGAGACCCAGTACTTC. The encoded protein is CASSVAETQYF.

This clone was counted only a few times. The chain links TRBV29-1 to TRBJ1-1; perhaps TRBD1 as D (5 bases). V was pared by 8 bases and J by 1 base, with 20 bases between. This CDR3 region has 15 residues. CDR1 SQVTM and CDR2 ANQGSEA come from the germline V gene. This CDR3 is CSITFSRGENTEAFF. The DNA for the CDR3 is TGCAGCATCACATTCTCGCGGGGGGAGAACACTGAAGCTTTCTTT.

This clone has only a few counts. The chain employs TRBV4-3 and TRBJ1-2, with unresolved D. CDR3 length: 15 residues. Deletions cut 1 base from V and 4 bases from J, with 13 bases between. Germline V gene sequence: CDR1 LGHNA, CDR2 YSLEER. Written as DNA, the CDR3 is TGCGCCAGCAGCCAAGTCCATCTAGTCCTCTATGGCTACACCTTC. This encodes CASSQVHLVLYGYTF.

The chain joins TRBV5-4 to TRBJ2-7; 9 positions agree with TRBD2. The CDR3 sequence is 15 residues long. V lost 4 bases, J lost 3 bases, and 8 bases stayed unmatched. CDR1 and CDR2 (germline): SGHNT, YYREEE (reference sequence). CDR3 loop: CASSRSGGGVYEQYF. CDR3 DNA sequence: TGTGCCAGCAGCCGTTCGGGCGGGGGGGTCTACGAGCAGTACTTC.

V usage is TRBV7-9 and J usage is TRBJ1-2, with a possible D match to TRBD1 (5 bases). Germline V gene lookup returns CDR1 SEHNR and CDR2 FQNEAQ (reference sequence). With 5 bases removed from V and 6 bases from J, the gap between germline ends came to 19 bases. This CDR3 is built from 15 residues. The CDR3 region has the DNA TGTGCCAGCAGCGCATCAGGGTTGGGTAGCGATGGCTACACCTTC. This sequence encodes CASSASGLGSDGYTF.

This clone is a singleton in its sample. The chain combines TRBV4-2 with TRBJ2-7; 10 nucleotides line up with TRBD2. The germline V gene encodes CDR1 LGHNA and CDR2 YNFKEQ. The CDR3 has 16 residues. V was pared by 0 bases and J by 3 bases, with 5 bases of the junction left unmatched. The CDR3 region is CASSQERSGGDYEQYF. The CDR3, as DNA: TGTGCCAGCAGCCAAGAACGAAGCGGGGGGGACTACGAGCAGTACTTC.

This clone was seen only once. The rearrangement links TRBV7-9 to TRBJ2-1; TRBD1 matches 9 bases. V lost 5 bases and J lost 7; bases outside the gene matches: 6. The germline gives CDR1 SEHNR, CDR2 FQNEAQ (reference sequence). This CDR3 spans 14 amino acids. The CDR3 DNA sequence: TGTGCCAGCAGCACCAGGACAGGGGAGAATGAGCAGTTCTTC. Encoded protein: CASSTRTGENEQFF.

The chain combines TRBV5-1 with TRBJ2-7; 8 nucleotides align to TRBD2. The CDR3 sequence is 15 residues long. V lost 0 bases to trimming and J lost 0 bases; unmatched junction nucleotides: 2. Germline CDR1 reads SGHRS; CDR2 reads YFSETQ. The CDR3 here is CASSLVGGASYEQYF. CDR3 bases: TGCGCCAGCAGCTTGGTCGGGGGGGCCTCCTACGAGCAGTACTTC.

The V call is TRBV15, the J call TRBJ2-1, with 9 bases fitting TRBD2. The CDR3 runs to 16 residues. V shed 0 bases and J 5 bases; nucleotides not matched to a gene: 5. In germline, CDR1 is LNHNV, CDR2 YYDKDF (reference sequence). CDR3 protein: CATSRDRLAGHNEQFF. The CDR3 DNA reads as TGTGCCACCAGCAGAGATCGGCTAGCGGGGCACAATGAGCAGTTCTTC.